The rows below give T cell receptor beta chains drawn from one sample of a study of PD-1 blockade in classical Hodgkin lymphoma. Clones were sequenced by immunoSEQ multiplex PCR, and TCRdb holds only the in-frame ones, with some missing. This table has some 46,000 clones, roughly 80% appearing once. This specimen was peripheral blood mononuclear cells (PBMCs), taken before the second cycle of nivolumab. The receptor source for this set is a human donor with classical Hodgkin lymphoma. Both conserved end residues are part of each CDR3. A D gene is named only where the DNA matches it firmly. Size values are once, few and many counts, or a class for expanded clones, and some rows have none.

DNA: TGTGCCAGCAGTGAGAGCGGGAGGGTACGAGAGACCCAGTACTTC
CDR3: CASSESGRVRETQYF
V: TRBV2
D: TRBD2
J: TRBJ2-5
size: .

DNA: TGTGCCAGCAGTTTTAGGACTAGCGGGAGGGCCGGTGTCTACAATGAGCAGTTCTTC
CDR3: CASSFRTSGRAGVYNEQFF
V: TRBV27
D: TRBD2
J: TRBJ2-1
size: .

DNA: TGTGCCAGCAGCCCTGGGACAGCGAACACTGAAGCTTTCTTT
CDR3: CASSPGTANTEAFF
V: TRBV9
D: TRBD1
J: TRBJ1-1
size: .

DNA: TGTGCCAGCAGCTTAGAAGCGGGGGCCAGCTCCTACAATGAGCAGTTCTTC
CDR3: CASSLEAGASSYNEQFF
V: TRBV7-8
D: TRBD2
J: TRBJ2-1
size: .

DNA: TGTGCCAGCAGCCAAGCGGTGAGCGGGGGTCCCCGGTGGACAGATACGCAGTATTTT
CDR3: CASSQAVSGGPRWTDTQYF
V: TRBV4-2
D: TRBD2
J: TRBJ2-3
size: few

DNA: TGTGCCAGTTTCCTCGGGGGCTTGGCGGGAGATACGCAGTATTTT
CDR3: CASFLGGLAGDTQYF
V: TRBV5-5
D: .
J: TRBJ2-3
size: .

DNA: TGCGCCAGCAGCCCGGGACTAGAACGTGAGCAGTTCTTC
CDR3: CASSPGLEREQFF
V: TRBV4-1
D: TRBD2
J: TRBJ2-1
size: .

DNA: TGCAGCGCCGGTATTACTAGCGGGAGATACGAGCAGTACTTC
CDR3: CSAGITSGRYEQYF
V: TRBV29-1
D: TRBD2
J: TRBJ2-7
size: .

DNA: TGTGCCAGCAGCGTAGGAAGGGGAAACACCATATATTTT
CDR3: CASSVGRGNTIYF
V: TRBV9
D: .
J: TRBJ1-3
size: few

DNA: TGCGCCAGCAGCGTGTATACAGGGGCCTACGAGCAGTACTTC
CDR3: CASSVYTGAYEQYF
V: TRBV5-1
D: TRBD1
J: TRBJ2-7
size: once

DNA: TGTGCCAGCAGCGTAGGAGGACTTGGCTCTAATGAAAAACTGTTTTTT
CDR3: CASSVGGLGSNEKLFF
V: TRBV9
D: .
J: TRBJ1-4
size: .

DNA: TGCGCCAGCAGCCCTATCTACGAGCATCGGGACAAGAACACTGAAGCTTTCTTT
CDR3: CASSPIYEHRDKNTEAFF
V: TRBV5-1
D: .
J: TRBJ1-1
size: .

DNA: TGTGCCAGCTCACCATTACCGGACGAGTACACTGAAGCTTTCTTT
CDR3: CASSPLPDEYTEAFF
V: TRBV18
D: .
J: TRBJ1-1
size: few

DNA: TGTGCCAGCAGCGTAGCGACTAGCGGGACCTCAGATACGCAGTATTTT
CDR3: CASSVATSGTSDTQYF
V: TRBV9
D: TRBD2
J: TRBJ2-3
size: few

DNA: TGTGCCAGCAGGGGTAGCTTAGATACGCAGTATTTT
CDR3: CASRGSLDTQYF
V: TRBV6-1
D: .
J: TRBJ2-3
size: .

DNA: TGTGCCAGACAGGATCTCCTAGCTAGAGGCTACACCTTC
CDR3: CARQDLLARGYTF
V: TRBV6-1
D: .
J: TRBJ1-2
size: .

DNA: TGTGCCAGCAGCTTGGGGTGGGGGGGTAATTCACCCCTCCACTTT
CDR3: CASSLGWGGNSPLHF
V: TRBV7-2
D: .
J: TRBJ1-6
size: .

DNA: TGCAGCGTGAGGGGCTCTGGGGCCAACGTCCTGACTTTC
CDR3: CSVRGSGANVLTF
V: TRBV29-1
D: .
J: TRBJ2-6
size: .

DNA: TGTGCCTCGGTAAAAGGACCCCTGGGAAACACCATATATTTT
CDR3: CASVKGPLGNTIYF
V: TRBV30
D: .
J: TRBJ1-3
size: once

DNA: TGCGCCAGCAGCCGCCTCTTTCTGGGCGGACAGAGTAACTACGAGCAGTACTTC
CDR3: CASSRLFLGGQSNYEQYF
V: TRBV4-1
D: .
J: TRBJ2-7
size: .

DNA: TGTGCCAGCAGCAAACTGACAGGGTTTTCTCGCGAAAAACTGTTTTTT
CDR3: CASSKLTGFSREKLFF
V: TRBV7-9
D: TRBD1
J: TRBJ1-4
size: .

DNA: TGTGCCAGCAGCTCCCAATTGGCCAATTCACCCCTCCACTTT
CDR3: CASSSQLANSPLHF
V: TRBV7-2
D: .
J: TRBJ1-6
size: .

DNA: TGTGCCAGCAGGCCGAATCAGGGGAAGTTGGGGCCCCAGCATTTT
CDR3: CASRPNQGKLGPQHF
V: TRBV27
D: .
J: TRBJ1-5
size: .

DNA: TGTGCCAGCGCCCCCGGCGGGGGTTTGGAGCAGTACTTC
CDR3: CASAPGGGLEQYF
V: TRBV7-9
D: TRBD2
J: TRBJ2-7
size: .

DNA: TGTGCCAGCAGTTACCTCCTAGGGTCCCATGAGCAGTTCTTC
CDR3: CASSYLLGSHEQFF
V: TRBV6-6
D: .
J: TRBJ2-1
size: .

DNA: TGTGCCAGCAGCTTAGGCGGGGCCATCCGAGGCACTGAAGCTTTCTTT
CDR3: CASSLGGAIRGTEAFF
V: TRBV7-2
D: .
J: TRBJ1-1
size: .

DNA: TGTGCCAGCAGCCGATGGACAGGTCTTAGTTATGGCTACACCTTC
CDR3: CASSRWTGLSYGYTF
V: TRBV7-9
D: TRBD1
J: TRBJ1-2
size: .

DNA: TGTGCCAGCAGCCCAGGGACTAGCGGAAGACAAGAGACCCAGTACTTC
CDR3: CASSPGTSGRQETQYF
V: TRBV5-4
D: TRBD2
J: TRBJ2-5
size: .